Below, 23 T cell receptor beta chains from the same sample are listed, as sequenced in a study of cytomegalovirus exposure and HLA in healthy donors. The PCR was carried out with 60 Vbeta primers and 13 Jbeta primers. Assay used: immunoSEQ multiplex PCR; TCRdb lists only in-frame clones, some missing. The table records a few hundred thousand clones, over 90% of them present only once. Input material: PBMCs. Receptor source: a girl aged 2 to 9 in good health and CMV-seronegative.

This chain connects TRBV6-5 to TRBJ2-1; 8 positions agree with TRBD2. The J segment lost 3 bases and the V segment lost 2 bases, leaving 6 bases of the junction unmatched. This CDR3 has 16 amino acids. CDR1 and CDR2 (germline): MNHEY, SVGAGI. CDR3 region: CASSYRAAGGYNEQFF. The DNA of the CDR3 is TGTGCCAGCAGTTACCGTGCGGCGGGGGGCTACAATGAGCAGTTCTTC.

The chain uses TRBV11-3 and TRBJ2-5; the match to TRBD2 covers 7 bases. Looked up from germline, CDR1 is SGHNT and CDR2 is YENEEA. The CDR3 is made up of 13 amino acids. J lost 4 bases, V lost 9 bases, and 8 bases had no gene match. The CDR3 region is CASRAGSGETQYF. The CDR3 coding sequence is TGTGCCAGTAGAGCGGGGAGCGGAGAGACCCAGTACTTC.

V is TRBV19 and J is TRBJ2-2, with a weak D call TRBD2 (6 bases). Trimming cost V 6 bases and J 3 bases, with 17 bases left between them. Per germline, CDR1 LNHDA and CDR2 SQIVND (reference sequence). CDR3 length equals 16 residues. CDR3: CASSRTLGLHTGELFF. The CDR3 DNA is TGTGCCAGTAGCCGTACGTTGGGACTTCACACCGGGGAGCTGTTTTTT.

This clone has only one observation. The V and J genes are TRBV5-1 and TRBJ1-1, with 9 bases identical to TRBD1. Germline CDR1 SGHRS, CDR2 YFSETQ. The V and J ends lost 0 bases and 1 base, in that order; junction bases with no gene match: 10. This CDR3 contains 18 residues. The CDR3 loop reads CASSLGKVDRGGNTEAFF. As DNA, the CDR3 is TGCGCCAGCAGCTTGGGGAAGGTGGACAGGGGAGGGAACACTGAAGCTTTCTTT.

This clone occurred once. This sequence joins TRBV19 and TRBJ1-3; D is ambiguous. V lost 3 bases and J lost 4, with 7 bases in between. The CDR3 has 13 amino acids. Germline CDR1 and CDR2: LNHDA and SQIVND (reference sequence). In DNA form, the CDR3 reads TGTGCCAGTAGTATCGCGACAGGAAACACCATATATTTT. Its translation is CASSIATGNTIYF.

The rearrangement joins TRBV14 to TRBJ1-6; the D gene is possibly TRBD1 (5 bases). The V gene lost 4 bases and the J gene lost 2 bases, with 21 bases spanning the gap. CDR1 is SGHDN and CDR2 is FVKESK in the germline V gene. This CDR3 has 19 residues. CDR3 DNA sequence: TGTGCCAGCAGCCCAGGGATTCGTGCGGGGCTCGCCTATAATTCACCCCTCCACTTT. It encodes CASSPGIRAGLAYNSPLHF.

The chain employs TRBV10-1 and TRBJ2-7; 7 bases align to TRBD1. The CDR3 is 13 amino acids. Germline V gene data show CDR1 as WNHNN and CDR2 as SYGVQD (reference sequence). After removal of 2 bases from V and 6 bases from J, the junction contained 4 bases not matched to a gene. The chain's CDR3 is CASSEGTDFEQYF. The CDR3 nucleotides read TGCGCCAGCAGTGAGGGGACAGACTTCGAGCAGTACTTC.

The genes are TRBV5-1 and TRBJ2-7; 8 nucleotides align to TRBD2. CDR1 and CDR2 (germline): SGHRS, YFSETQ. This CDR3 region has 17 residues. V gave up 0 bases and J gave up 4 bases; unmatched junction bases: 12. CDR3 sequence: CASSLGTVAGFQYEQYF. In nucleotides, the CDR3 is TGCGCCAGCAGCTTGGGAACCGTAGCGGGATTCCAATACGAGCAGTACTTC.

The V call is TRBV7-6, the J call TRBJ2-5; D remains ambiguous. Trimming left V 3 bases short and J 2 bases short, with 10 bases between. Germline V gene lookup returns CDR1 SGHVS and CDR2 FNYEAQ. The CDR3 length is 14 residues. The CDR3 protein is CASSFFDKQETQYF. The CDR3 DNA sequence: TGTGCCAGCAGCTTCTTCGACAAACAAGAGACCCAGTACTTC.

This rearrangement joins TRBV14 to TRBJ1-2; perhaps TRBD1 as D (5 bases). Trimming took 0 bases from V and 8 from J, leaving 7 bases between them. The CDR3 has 12 residues. The germline V gene encodes CDR1 SGHDN and CDR2 FVKESK. DNA for the CDR3: TGTGCCAGCAGCCAAGAAGGGGTCGGCTACACCTTC. Protein sequence: CASSQEGVGYTF.

The genes are TRBV5-6 and TRBJ2-1, with a possible D match to TRBD2 (6 bases). Germline CDR1 SGHDT, CDR2 YYEEEE. Trimming removed 0 bases at V and 4 bases at J, with 11 bases between. The CDR3 is 15 amino acids. CDR3 loop: CASSLGRDYYNEQFF. CDR3 DNA: TGTGCCAGCAGCTTGGGGCGGGATTATTACAATGAGCAGTTCTTC.

V is TRBV19 and J is TRBJ2-2; 7 bases agree with TRBD2. CDR1 and CDR2 from the germline V gene are LNHDA and SQIVND (reference sequence). The CDR3 runs to 14 residues. V shed 3 bases and J 5 bases; nucleotides not matched to a gene: 3. CDR3 protein: CASSILGGTGELFF. In nucleotides, the CDR3 is TGTGCCAGTAGTATTTTGGGGGGGACCGGGGAGCTGTTTTTT.

The rearrangement joins TRBV7-9 to TRBJ1-1; 8 nucleotides agree with TRBD1. Germline-derived CDR1 and CDR2 are SEHNR and FQNEAQ (reference sequence). Trimming removed 6 bases from V and 7 bases from J; junction bases left unmatched: 7. The CDR3 covers 13 residues. This CDR3 is CASSQDRGGEAFF. The DNA of the CDR3 is TGTGCCAGCAGTCAAGACAGGGGTGGTGAAGCTTTCTTT.

The chain combines TRBV20-1 with TRBJ2-5; 7 bases match TRBD2. Germline V gene sequence: CDR1 DFQATT, CDR2 SNEGSKA (reference sequence). The CDR3 has 11 amino acids. The CDR3 coding sequence is TGCAGCGGGGGGTACCAAGAGACCCAGTACTTC. This sequence encodes CSGGYQETQYF.

V is TRBV6-5 and J is TRBJ1-2, with TRBD1 identical over 7 bases. Per germline, CDR1 MNHEY and CDR2 SVGAGI. The CDR3 runs to 13 residues. J gave up 4 bases and V 6 bases, and 5 bases lay outside the gene matches. DNA for the CDR3: TGTGCCAGCAGGCTCGGACAGGCCTATGGCTACACCTTC. Its protein product is CASRLGQAYGYTF.

This chain joins TRBV6-4 and TRBJ1-4; 7 bases are a match to TRBD1. Per the germline V gene, CDR1 is MRHNA and CDR2 is SNTAGT. The CDR3 loop spans 14 amino acids. The V and J ends lost 11 bases and 6 bases, in that order; junction bases with no gene match: 12. The CDR3 nucleotides read TGTGCCGGCGAGGGGGCAAGGCGGGATGAAAAACTGTTTTTT. As protein: CAGEGARRDEKLFF.

In its sample, this clone was seen once. The V call is TRBV5-5, the J call TRBJ1-5; perhaps TRBD1 as D (5 bases). Germline CDR1 and CDR2: SGHKS and YYEKEE (reference sequence). V was cut by 4 bases and J by 0 bases, with 11 bases left in between. The CDR3 runs 15 residues. The CDR3 DNA follows: TGTGCCAGCAGCCTTGGACAAACTAGCAATCAGCCCCAGCATTTT. This gives the protein CASSLGQTSNQPQHF.

J is TRBJ1-2 and V is TRBV6-5; 8 bases line up with TRBD1. The CDR3 spans 15 residues. Germline V gene data show CDR1 as MNHEY and CDR2 as SVGAGI. The V and J ends lost 7 bases and 4 bases, in that order; junction bases with no gene match: 11. Here the CDR3 DNA reads TGTGCCAGCAATCGGACAGGGCGGCACACCTATGGCTACACCTTC. Translating gives CASNRTGRHTYGYTF.

The table lists this clone with a count of one. The V call is TRBV10-3, the J call TRBJ2-6; 11 nucleotides align to TRBD2. Germline loops: CDR1 ENHRY, CDR2 SYGVKD. V gave up 4 bases and J gave up 4 bases; unmatched junction bases: 0. This CDR3 spans 15 amino acids. Here the CDR3 reads CAISGLAGGANVLTF. CDR3 in DNA: TGTGCCATCAGTGGACTAGCGGGAGGGGCCAACGTCCTGACTTTC.

The chain couples TRBV5-4 to TRBJ1-6; D call uncertain. Per germline, CDR1 SGHNT and CDR2 YYREEE (reference sequence). Trimming left V 2 bases short and J 9 bases short, with 6 bases between. The CDR3 has 12 amino acids. The CDR3 DNA reads as TGTGCCAGCAGCTTTCCCGGTTCACCCCTCCACTTT. The encoded protein is CASSFPGSPLHF.

CDR3 bases: TGTGCCAGCAGACTGTTAGCGGGAGGCCACTACGAGCAGTACTTC. Translated: CASRLLAGGHYEQYF. The V call is TRBV27, the J call TRBJ2-7; TRBD2 matches 10 bases. Germline loops: CDR1 MNHEY, CDR2 SMNVEV (reference sequence). The trim removed 6 bases at V and 3 bases at J, leaving 8 bases unmatched. The CDR3 totals 15 residues.

The chain couples TRBV2 to TRBJ2-5; TRBD1 matches 7 bases. This CDR3 spans 13 amino acids. The J segment lost 1 base and the V segment lost 11 bases, leaving 7 bases of the junction unmatched. CDR1 and CDR2 (germline): SNHLY, FYNNEI. CDR3 nucleotides: TGTGCCGGTCAAACAGGGGCCCAAGAGACCCAGTACTTC. It specifies CAGQTGAQETQYF. The entire variable domain, with the rest obtained from reference TRBV2 and TRBJ2-5, is as follows: EPEVTQTPSHQVTQMGQEVILRCVPISNHLYFYWYRQILGQKVEFLVSFYNNEISEKSEIFDDQFSVERPDGSNFTLKIRSTKLEDSAMYFCAGQTGAQETQYFGPGTRLLVL.

V is TRBV9 and J is TRBJ1-2; D might be TRBD1 (6 bases). CDR3 length: 15 amino acids. Trimming stripped 0 bases from V and 2 bases from J, with 11 bases between. Looked up from germline, CDR1 is SGDLS and CDR2 is YYNGEE. CDR3 protein: CASSVARGSNYGYTF. The CDR3 region has the DNA TGTGCCAGCAGCGTAGCAAGGGGGAGCAACTATGGCTACACCTTC.